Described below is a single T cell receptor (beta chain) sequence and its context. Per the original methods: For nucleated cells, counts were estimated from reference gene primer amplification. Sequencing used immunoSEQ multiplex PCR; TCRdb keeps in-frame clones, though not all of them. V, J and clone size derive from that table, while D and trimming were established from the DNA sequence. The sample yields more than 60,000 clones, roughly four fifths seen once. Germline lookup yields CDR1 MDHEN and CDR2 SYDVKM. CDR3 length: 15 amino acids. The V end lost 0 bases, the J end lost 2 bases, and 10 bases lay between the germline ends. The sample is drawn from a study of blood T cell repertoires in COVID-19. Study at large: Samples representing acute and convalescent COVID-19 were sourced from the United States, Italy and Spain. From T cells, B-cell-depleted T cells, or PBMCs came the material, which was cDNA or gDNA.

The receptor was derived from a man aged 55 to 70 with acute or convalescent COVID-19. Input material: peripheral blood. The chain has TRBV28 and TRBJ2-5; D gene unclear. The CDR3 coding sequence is TGTGCCAGCAGTTTATGGAGCGCAAAACAAGAGACCCAGTACTTC. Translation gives CASSLWSAKQETQYF.